These T cell receptor beta chains were read from a single sample in a study of blood T cell repertoires in COVID-19. TCRdb keeps only in-frame clones here, not all; method: immunoSEQ multiplex PCR. Among a few hundred thousand clones listed, around 89% were seen once. Source material: peripheral blood. Receptor source: a man in his forties or fifties with acute or convalescent COVID-19. CDR3s include the opening cysteine and the closing phenylalanine or tryptophan. The D gene is left open where the match is weak. The size field is filled for only some rows; it gives once, few, many or a size class.

clone_size j_call d_call v_call cdr3_nt cdr3_aa
NA TRBJ2-3 NA TRBV14 TGTGCCAGCAGCCAAGATATGGTCAGAACAGATACGCAGTATTTT CASSQDMVRTDTQYF
NA TRBJ2-7 TRBD1 TRBV4-1 TGCGCCAGCAGCCAAGTCCCAGGGGGTTCCTACGAGCAGTACTTC CASSQVPGGSYEQYF
NA TRBJ2-5 NA TRBV27 TGTGCCAGCAGTCTCAGGTACCCTCAAGAGACCCAGTACTTC CASSLRYPQETQYF
NA TRBJ1-1 NA TRBV2 TGTGCCAGCAGCGCCAGTCTCGGAGGGTCTGAAGCTTTCTTT CASSASLGGSEAFF
few TRBJ1-1 NA TRBV27 TGTGCCAGCAGGGAACTAGGACGTCTGAACACTGAAGCTTTCTTT CASRELGRLNTEAFF
NA TRBJ1-3 NA TRBV9 TGTGCCAGCAGCGTAGGGGTAACAGGTATTGCTGGAAACACCATATATTTT CASSVGVTGIAGNTIYF
NA TRBJ2-5 TRBD2 TRBV29-1 TGCAGCGTTGAAGGAGGACTAGCGGGGATCCTGCTATGGACCCAGTACTTC CSVEGGLAGILLWTQYF
NA TRBJ1-1 NA TRBV30 TGTGCCTGGAGGGCAGGGGTTGGCACTGAAGCTTTCTTT CAWRAGVGTEAFF
NA TRBJ2-7 TRBD1 TRBV9 TGTGCCAGCAGCGTAGCAGGACAGGGGGCCCGAGAGCAGTACTTC CASSVAGQGAREQYF
NA TRBJ1-4 NA TRBV6-1 TGTGCCAGCAGTGAATTAGGACCGGGGGAAAAACTGTTTTTT CASSELGPGEKLFF
NA TRBJ1-1 NA TRBV3-1/TRBV3-2 TGTGCCAGCAGCGCGACACGGAACACTGAAGCTTTCTTT CASSATRNTEAFF
once TRBJ1-5 TRBD1 TRBV19 TGTGCCAGTACCATCGACAGGGAAGGTCAGCCCCAGCATTTT CASTIDREGQPQHF
NA TRBJ1-1 NA TRBV2 TGTGCCAGCACCACCGGACAGAACACTGAAGCTTTCTTT CASTTGQNTEAFF
NA TRBJ1-3 NA TRBV29-1 TGCAGCGTGCCAGGCGGGGGCGAAAACACCATATATTTT CSVPGGGENTIYF
NA TRBJ1-6 NA TRBV5-4 TGTGCCAGCAGCTTGTCTTTTACGGGTAATTCACCCCTCCACTTT CASSLSFTGNSPLHF
NA TRBJ2-1 TRBD2 TRBV7-3 TGTGCCAGCAGCTCCGGGACTAGCGGGAGGGCCTCCTACAATGAGCAGTTCTTC CASSSGTSGRASYNEQFF
NA TRBJ1-3 NA TRBV4-3 TGCGCCAGCAGCCAAGATTGGGCAGAAGGAAACACCATATATTTT CASSQDWAEGNTIYF
NA TRBJ2-1 NA TRBV2 TGTGCCAGCAGTGAAGGGGTAGCTCAACTAGAGAATAAGTTCTTC CASSEGVAQLENKFF
NA TRBJ1-1 TRBD1 TRBV5-6 TGTGCCAGCAGGCGTCAGGGGGCGACTGAAGCTTTCTTT CASRRQGATEAFF
once TRBJ2-2 TRBD2 TRBV27 TGTGCCAGCAGTTCGGGGACTAGCGGCACCGGGGAGCTGTTTTTT CASSSGTSGTGELFF
NA TRBJ2-4 TRBD2 TRBV29-1 TGCAGCGTTGTGGGCGGGGGGATCAGGAACATTCAGTACTTC CSVVGGGIRNIQYF
NA TRBJ1-2 TRBD1 TRBV6-2/TRBV6-3 TGTGCCAGCAGTCCAGAAGCGACAGGGGCCCCAGGCTATGGCTACACCTTC CASSPEATGAPGYGYTF
NA TRBJ1-2 TRBD1 TRBV25-1 TGTGCCAGCAGTGAACAGGGGGCAAATGGCTACACCTTC CASSEQGANGYTF
once TRBJ2-1 NA TRBV29-1 TGCAGCGTCCGAGTCCCGGACTACTACAATGAGCAGTTCTTC CSVRVPDYYNEQFF
once TRBJ2-3 NA TRBV6-5 TGTGCCAGCAGTTACTCGAGGGCTACAGATACGCAGTATTTT CASSYSRATDTQYF
NA TRBJ2-2 TRBD2 TRBV5-4 TGTGCCAGCAGCTCCCCGTCAGGGGCTAGCGGGGGTTCGAACACCGGGGAGCTGTTTTTT CASSSPSGASGGSNTGELFF
NA TRBJ2-5 TRBD2 TRBV28 TGTGCCAGCTTCCTAGCGGGGGGACGAGAGACCCAGTACTTC CASFLAGGRETQYF
NA TRBJ2-1 TRBD2 TRBV24-1 TGTGCCACCAGAACCATGGGACTAGCGGGGGATGAGCAGTTCTTC CATRTMGLAGDEQFF
NA TRBJ1-2 NA TRBV19 TGTGCCAGCACCCCACAGGGACAACTCTATGGCTACACCTTC CASTPQGQLYGYTF
few TRBJ2-1 TRBD2 TRBV5-6 TGTGCCAGCAGCTCCGAGCGGGAGGTTCACAATGAGCAGTTCTTC CASSSEREVHNEQFF
NA TRBJ2-7 TRBD2 TRBV7-9 TGTGCCAGCAGACGACCCGGGACTAGCGGGTACGAGCAGTACTTC CASRRPGTSGYEQYF
NA TRBJ2-1 TRBD2 TRBV27 TGTGCCAGCAGTATGGGACTAGCGGGGGGGATGTGGAATTGGAAGCAGTTCTTC CASSMGLAGGMWNWKQFF
NA TRBJ2-3 TRBD1 TRBV11-3 TGTGCCAGCAGCTCAGGACAGGGCACAGATACGCAGTATTTT CASSSGQGTDTQYF
NA TRBJ2-6 NA TRBV5-4 TGTGCCAGCAGCTTAGGGGGGACAGTGCTCGTTGGGGCCAACGTCCTGACTTTC CASSLGGTVLVGANVLTF
NA TRBJ2-7 TRBD2 TRBV18 TGTGCCAGCGCTGCGCTCAGGGCGGGAGACGAGCAGTACTTC CASAALRAGDEQYF
few TRBJ1-1 NA TRBV6-5 TGTGCCAGCAGTTATGTAACAGGGCGGTGGAACACTGAAGCTTTCTTT CASSYVTGRWNTEAFF
NA TRBJ1-4 NA TRBV9 TGTGCCAGCAGCGTAGGGACAGTCGAGGGTGAAAAACTGTTTTTT CASSVGTVEGEKLFF
NA TRBJ2-7 NA TRBV3-1/TRBV3-2 TGTGCCAGCAGCCAAGAAAAGAGCTACGAGCAGTACTTC CASSQEKSYEQYF
NA TRBJ2-1 TRBD1 TRBV9 TGTGCCAGCAGCGTAGTCCGGGCAGGGGGCTTCGATGAGCAGTTCTTC CASSVVRAGGFDEQFF
NA TRBJ2-7 NA TRBV5-8 TGTGCCAGCAGTCGCGTTTCTGGAGCACACGAGCAGTACTTC CASSRVSGAHEQYF
once TRBJ2-7 NA TRBV2 TGTGCCAGCAGTGAAGCGCTTCTTGGCAGGTACGAGCAGTACTTC CASSEALLGRYEQYF
NA TRBJ1-3 TRBD1 TRBV6-5 TGTGCCAGCAGCTTACAGGGGTCTGGAAACACCATATATTTT CASSLQGSGNTIYF
few TRBJ1-5 NA TRBV28 TGTGCCAGCAGCCTTACAGAGTCCTATAGCAATCAGCCCCAGCATTTT CASSLTESYSNQPQHF
NA TRBJ2-1 NA TRBV6-2/TRBV6-3 TGTGCCAGCAGTGACAACACCTTCAATGAGCAGTTCTTC CASSDNTFNEQFF
few TRBJ1-1 TRBD1 TRBV27 TGTGCCAGCAACAGGGGACAGGGGGCGTTGAACACTGAAGCTTTCTTT CASNRGQGALNTEAFF
NA TRBJ2-1 NA TRBV5-4 TGTGCCAGCAGCTTGGGGGACTTTTCTTCCTACAATGAGCAGTTCTTC CASSLGDFSSYNEQFF